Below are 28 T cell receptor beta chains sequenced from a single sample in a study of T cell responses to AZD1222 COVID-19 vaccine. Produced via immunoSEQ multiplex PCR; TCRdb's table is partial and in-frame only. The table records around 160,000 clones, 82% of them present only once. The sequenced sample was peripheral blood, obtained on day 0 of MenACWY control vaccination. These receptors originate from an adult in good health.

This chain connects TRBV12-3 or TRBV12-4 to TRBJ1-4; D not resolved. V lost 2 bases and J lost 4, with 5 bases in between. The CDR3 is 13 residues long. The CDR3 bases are TGTGCCAGCAGTTTAACGGTTAATGAAAAACTGTTTTTT. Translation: CASSLTVNEKLFF.

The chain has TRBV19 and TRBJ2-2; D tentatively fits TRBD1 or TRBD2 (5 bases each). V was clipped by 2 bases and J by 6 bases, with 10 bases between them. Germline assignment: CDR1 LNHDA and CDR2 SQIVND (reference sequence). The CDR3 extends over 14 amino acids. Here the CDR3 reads CASSITRDAGELFF. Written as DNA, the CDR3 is TGTGCCAGTAGTATAACCAGGGACGCCGGGGAGCTGTTTTTT.

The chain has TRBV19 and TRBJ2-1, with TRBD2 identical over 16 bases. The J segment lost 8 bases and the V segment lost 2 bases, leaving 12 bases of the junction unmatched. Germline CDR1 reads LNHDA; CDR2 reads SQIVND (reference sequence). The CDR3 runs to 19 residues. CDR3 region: CASSIKAAGTSGGADEQFF. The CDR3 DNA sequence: TGTGCCAGTAGTATAAAGGCGGCCGGGACTAGCGGGGGGGCGGATGAGCAGTTCTTC.

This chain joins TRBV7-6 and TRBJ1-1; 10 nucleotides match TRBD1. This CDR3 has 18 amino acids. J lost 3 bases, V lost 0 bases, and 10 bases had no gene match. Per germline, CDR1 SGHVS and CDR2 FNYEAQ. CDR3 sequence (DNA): TGTGCCAGCAGCTTAGCGCGGAGACAGGGGGCGCCGGACACTGAAGCTTTCTTT. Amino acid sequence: CASSLARRQGAPDTEAFF.

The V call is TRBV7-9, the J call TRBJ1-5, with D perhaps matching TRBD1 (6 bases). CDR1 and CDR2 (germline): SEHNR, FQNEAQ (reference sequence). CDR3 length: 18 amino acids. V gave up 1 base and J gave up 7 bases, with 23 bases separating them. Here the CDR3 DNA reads TGTGCCAGCAGCTTAGAGGGTTCGGGACATAATTGGGGACAGCCCCAGCATTTT. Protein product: CASSLEGSGHNWGQPQHF.

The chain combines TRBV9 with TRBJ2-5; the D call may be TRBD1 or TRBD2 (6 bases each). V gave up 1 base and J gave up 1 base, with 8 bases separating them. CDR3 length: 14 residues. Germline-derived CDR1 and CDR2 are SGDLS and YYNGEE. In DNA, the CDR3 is TGTGCCAGCAGCGTACCGGGGGCCCAAGAGACCCAGTACTTC. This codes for CASSVPGAQETQYF.

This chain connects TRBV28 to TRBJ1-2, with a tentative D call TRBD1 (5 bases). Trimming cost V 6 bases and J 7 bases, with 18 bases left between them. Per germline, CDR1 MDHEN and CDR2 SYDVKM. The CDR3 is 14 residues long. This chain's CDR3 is CASSEILGGFGYTF. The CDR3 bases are TGTGCCAGCAGCGAGATCCTTGGGGGGTTTGGCTACACCTTC.

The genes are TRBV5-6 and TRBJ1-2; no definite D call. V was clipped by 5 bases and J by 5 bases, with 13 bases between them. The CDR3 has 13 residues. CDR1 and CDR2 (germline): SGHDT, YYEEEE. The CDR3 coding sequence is TGTGCCAGCAGAGCCCGGCAAGGATATGGCTACACCTTC. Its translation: CASRARQGYGYTF.

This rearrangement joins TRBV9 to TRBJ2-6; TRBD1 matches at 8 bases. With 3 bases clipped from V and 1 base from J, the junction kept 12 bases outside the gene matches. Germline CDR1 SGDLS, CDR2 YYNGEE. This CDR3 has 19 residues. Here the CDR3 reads CASSAYQGAQYSGANVLTF. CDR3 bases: TGTGCCAGCAGCGCCTATCAGGGGGCGCAATATTCTGGGGCCAACGTCCTGACTTTC.

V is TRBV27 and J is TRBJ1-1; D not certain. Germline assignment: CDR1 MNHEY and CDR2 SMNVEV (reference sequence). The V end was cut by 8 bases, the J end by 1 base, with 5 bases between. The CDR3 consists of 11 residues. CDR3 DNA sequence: TGTGCCAGCCGTTCGAACACTGAAGCTTTCTTT. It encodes CASRSNTEAFF.

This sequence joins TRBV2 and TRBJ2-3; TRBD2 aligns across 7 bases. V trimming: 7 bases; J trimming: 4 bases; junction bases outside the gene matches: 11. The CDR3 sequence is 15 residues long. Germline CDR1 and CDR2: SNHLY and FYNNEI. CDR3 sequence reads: CASTSGLPVADTQYF. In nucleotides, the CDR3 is TGTGCCAGCACATCGGGACTACCGGTCGCAGATACGCAGTATTTT.

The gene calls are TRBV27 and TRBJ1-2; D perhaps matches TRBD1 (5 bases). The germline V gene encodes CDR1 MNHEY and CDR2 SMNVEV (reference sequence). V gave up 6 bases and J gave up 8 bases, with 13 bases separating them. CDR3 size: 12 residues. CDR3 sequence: CASRLGVGGYTF. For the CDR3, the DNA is TGTGCCAGCAGGCTAGGGGTTGGCGGCTACACCTTC.

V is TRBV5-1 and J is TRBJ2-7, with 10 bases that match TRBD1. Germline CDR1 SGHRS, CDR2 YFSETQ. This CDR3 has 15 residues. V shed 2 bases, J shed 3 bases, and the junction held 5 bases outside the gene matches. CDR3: CASSLGGTGDYEQYV. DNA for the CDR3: TGCGCCAGCAGCTTAGGCGGGACAGGGGACTACGAGCAGTACGTC.

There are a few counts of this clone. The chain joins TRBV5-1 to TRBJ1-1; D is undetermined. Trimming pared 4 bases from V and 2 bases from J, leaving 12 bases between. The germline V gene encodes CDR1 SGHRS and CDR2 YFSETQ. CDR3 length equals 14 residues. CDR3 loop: CASSLIRGNTEAFF. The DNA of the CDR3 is TGCGCCAGCAGCCTAATCCGGGGTAACACTGAAGCTTTCTTT. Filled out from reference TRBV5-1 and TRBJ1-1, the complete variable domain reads KAGVTQTPRYLIKTRGQQVTLSCSPISGHRSVSWYQQTPGQGLQFLFEYFSETQRNKGNFPGRFSGRQFSNSRSEMNVSTLELGDSALYLCASSLIRGNTEAFFGQGTRLTVV.

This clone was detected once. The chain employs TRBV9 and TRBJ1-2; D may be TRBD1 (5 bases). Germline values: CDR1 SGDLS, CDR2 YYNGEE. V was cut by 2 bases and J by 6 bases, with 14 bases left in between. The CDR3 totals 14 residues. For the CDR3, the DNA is TGTGCCAGCAGCGTTCAGGGTCCCTATGATGGCTACACCTTC. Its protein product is CASSVQGPYDGYTF.

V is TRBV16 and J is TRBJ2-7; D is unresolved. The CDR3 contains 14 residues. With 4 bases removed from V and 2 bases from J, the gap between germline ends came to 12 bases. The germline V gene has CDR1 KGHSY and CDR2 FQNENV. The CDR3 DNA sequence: TGTGCCAGCAGCCGCCAGACGGGTACCTACGAGCAGTACGTC. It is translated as CASSRQTGTYEQYV.

The CDR3 here is CASSLDRALANEKLFF. Here the CDR3 DNA reads TGCGCCAGCAGCTTGGACAGGGCTTTAGCTAATGAAAAACTGTTTTTT. The rearrangement links TRBV5-1 to TRBJ1-4; possibly TRBD1 for D (6 bases). The V and J ends lost 0 bases and 3 bases respectively, with 12 bases between them. Germline assignment: CDR1 SGHRS and CDR2 YFSETQ. This CDR3 is built from 16 residues.

CDR3 nucleotides: TGTGCCAGCTCACCGGTAGGTCAGCCCCAGCATTTT. It translates to CASSPVGQPQHF. The J gene is TRBJ1-5, the V gene TRBV18; D gene unclear. The V end was cut by 3 bases, the J end by 6 bases, with 6 bases between. CDR1 KGHSH and CDR2 LQKENI come from the germline V gene. The CDR3 covers 12 residues.

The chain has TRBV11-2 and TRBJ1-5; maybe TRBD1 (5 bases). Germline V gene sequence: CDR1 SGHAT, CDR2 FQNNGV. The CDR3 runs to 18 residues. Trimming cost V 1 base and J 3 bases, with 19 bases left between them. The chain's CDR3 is CASSLGWAAGRDNQPQHF. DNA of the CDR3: TGTGCCAGCAGCTTAGGTTGGGCGGCGGGCAGGGACAATCAGCCCCAGCATTTT.

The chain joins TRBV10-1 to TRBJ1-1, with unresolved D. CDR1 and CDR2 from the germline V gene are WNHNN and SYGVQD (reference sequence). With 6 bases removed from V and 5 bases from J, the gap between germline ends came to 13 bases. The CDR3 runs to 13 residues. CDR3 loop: CASSPLEGTEAFF. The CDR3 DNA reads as TGCGCCAGCAGCCCCCTGGAAGGGACTGAAGCTTTCTTT.

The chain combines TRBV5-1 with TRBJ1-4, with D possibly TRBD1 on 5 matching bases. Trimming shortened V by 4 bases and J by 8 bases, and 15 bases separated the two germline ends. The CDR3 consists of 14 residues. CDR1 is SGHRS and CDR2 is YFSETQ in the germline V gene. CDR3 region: CASSATRGEEKLFF. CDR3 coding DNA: TGCGCCAGCAGCGCGACGAGGGGAGAAGAAAAACTGTTTTTT.

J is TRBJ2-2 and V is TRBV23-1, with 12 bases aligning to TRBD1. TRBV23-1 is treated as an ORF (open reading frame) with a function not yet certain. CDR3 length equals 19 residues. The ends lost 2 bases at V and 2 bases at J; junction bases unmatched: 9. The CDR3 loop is CASSQRDRGPRGNTGELFF. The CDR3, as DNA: TGCGCCAGCAGTCAAAGGGACAGGGGGCCGCGGGGAAACACCGGGGAGCTGTTTTTT.

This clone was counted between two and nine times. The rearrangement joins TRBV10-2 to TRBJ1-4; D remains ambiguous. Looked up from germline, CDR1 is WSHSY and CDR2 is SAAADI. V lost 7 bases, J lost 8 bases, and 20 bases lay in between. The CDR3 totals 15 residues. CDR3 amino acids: CASTETHDGKEKLFF. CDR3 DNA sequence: TGCGCCAGCACCGAAACCCACGACGGAAAGGAAAAACTGTTTTTT.

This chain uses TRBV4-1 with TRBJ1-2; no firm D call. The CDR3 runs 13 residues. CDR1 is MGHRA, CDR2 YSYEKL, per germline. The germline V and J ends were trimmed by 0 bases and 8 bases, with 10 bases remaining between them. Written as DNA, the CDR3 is TGCGCCAGCAGCCAAGACTCTCTTGGAGGCTACACCTTC. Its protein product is CASSQDSLGGYTF.

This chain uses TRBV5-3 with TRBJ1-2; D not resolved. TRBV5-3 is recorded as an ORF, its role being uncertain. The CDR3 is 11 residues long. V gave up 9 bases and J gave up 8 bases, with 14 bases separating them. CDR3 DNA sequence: TGTGCCATTACAGAGTATAGGGGCTACACCTTC. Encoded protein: CAITEYRGYTF.

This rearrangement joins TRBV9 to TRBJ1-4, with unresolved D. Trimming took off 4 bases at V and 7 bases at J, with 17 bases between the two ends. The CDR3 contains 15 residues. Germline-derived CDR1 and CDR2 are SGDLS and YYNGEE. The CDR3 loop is CASSLGSGSAEKLFF. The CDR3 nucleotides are TGTGCCAGCAGCTTAGGCTCGGGGTCGGCTGAAAAACTGTTTTTT.

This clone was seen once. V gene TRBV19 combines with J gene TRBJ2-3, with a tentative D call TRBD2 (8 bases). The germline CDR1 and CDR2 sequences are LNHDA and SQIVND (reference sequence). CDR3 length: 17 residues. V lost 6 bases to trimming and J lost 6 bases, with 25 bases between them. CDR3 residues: CASRGLTSGPGGDTQYF. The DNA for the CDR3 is TGTGCCAGTAGGGGACTCACTAGCGGACCAGGGGGGGATACGCAGTATTTT.

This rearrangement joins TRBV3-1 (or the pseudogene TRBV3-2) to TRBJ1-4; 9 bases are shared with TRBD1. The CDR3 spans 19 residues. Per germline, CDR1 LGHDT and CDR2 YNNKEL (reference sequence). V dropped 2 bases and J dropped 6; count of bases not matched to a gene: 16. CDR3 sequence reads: CASSQRDRVIESQDEKLFF. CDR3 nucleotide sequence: TGTGCCAGCAGCCAAAGGGACAGGGTTATCGAGAGTCAGGATGAAAAACTGTTTTTT.